The 5 T cell receptor beta chains below all came from one sample that was sequenced in a study of blood T cell repertoires in COVID-19. Clones were read by immunoSEQ multiplex PCR, and TCRdb kept only the in-frame ones, dropping some. The sample contains tens of thousands of clones, over 80% of which appear only once. The sequenced sample consisted of peripheral blood. Every receptor here comes from a woman in her forties with acute or convalescent COVID-19.

The J gene is TRBJ2-4, the V gene TRBV2, with D possibly being TRBD1 (6 bases). Germline V CDR1 and CDR2: SNHLY, FYNNEI. V was clipped by 3 bases and J by 4 bases, with 16 bases between them. This CDR3 has 16 residues. DNA for the CDR3: TGTGCCAGCAGTGAGAGATTCAGGGGCTCTAAAAACATTCAGTACTTC. This translates into CASSERFRGSKNIQYF.

The genes are TRBV5-1 and TRBJ2-7; the D is unclear. Germline CDR1 is SGHRS and CDR2 is YFSETQ. The CDR3 runs to 12 residues. The ends were cut back, 4 bases at V and 2 bases at J, with 7 bases in the middle. CDR3 residues: CASSREAYEQYF. The CDR3 region has the DNA TGCGCCAGCAGCCGCGAGGCCTACGAGCAGTACTTC.

This clone appeared once. The chain employs TRBV10-1 and TRBJ1-1; TRBD1 matches at 11 bases. There are 13 residues in the CDR3. From germline, CDR1 is WNHNN and CDR2 SYGVQD (reference sequence). Trimming cost V 5 bases and J 6 bases; bases outside gene matches: 2. The CDR3 nucleotides read TGCGCCAGCAGTAGGACAGGGGGCTCTGAAGCTTTCTTT. Its protein product is CASSRTGGSEAFF.

V and J are TRBV9 and TRBJ2-2; perhaps TRBD1 as D (7 bases). The V gene's germline CDR1 is SGDLS and CDR2 YYNGEE. The CDR3 loop spans 15 amino acids. V was clipped by 5 bases and J by 6 bases, with 17 bases between them. CDR3 in DNA: TGTGCCAGCAGGAGGGGGGACAGTAAGGCCGGGGAGCTGTTTTTT. Amino acids: CASRRGDSKAGELFF.

This chain connects TRBV9 to TRBJ1-5; tentatively, D is TRBD1 (5 bases). V lost 0 bases and J lost 0, with 7 bases in between. The germline V gene has CDR1 SGDLS and CDR2 YYNGEE. The CDR3 covers 15 residues. The CDR3, as DNA: TGTGCCAGCAGCGTAGAGGGGTATAGCAATCAGCCCCAGCATTTT. Residues: CASSVEGYSNQPQHF.